The T cell receptor (beta chain) under discussion was sequenced for a study of cytomegalovirus exposure and HLA in healthy donors (dated by TCRdb to the late 2010s). Turning to the overall study: In an earlier analysis of under 750 of the donors, 276 Gb of sequence data and 117 million unique TCR beta sequences from 150 million to 200 million T cells were reported. Roughly 300 gigabases of sequencing data and around 87 million unique TCR sequences were included in an early release covering about 700 HLA-typed donors. The genetic ancestry cluster associated with self-reported Caucasian donors included approximately 85% of the roughly 400 genotyped donors. The study was designed to test whether signatures of past pathogen exposure could be identified by cataloging public T cell receptors. Using immunosequencing, the study profiled T cell repertoires from roughly 650 subjects and related those repertoires to cytomegalovirus serostatus. Besides the first cohort of 550 to 750 subjects, a separate validation cohort made up of 120 or so different subjects was used. The study combined high-throughput TCR immunosequencing, statistical association of individual TCRs with disease status, and machine learning to predict cytomegalovirus infection status. A later analysis re-examined previously published TCR beta repertoires from just over 650 donors and added high-resolution HLA genotyping to investigate patterns of TCR occurrence. Rather than drawing on any new phenotypic data, the later analysis identified candidate immune exposures from TCR beta sequences and the way those sequences occurred across donors. An earlier analysis of roughly 580 of the donors used high-throughput TCR beta sequencing to judge whether each TCR beta V gene segment behaved as functional or pseudogenic. Donor age, sex, ethnicity and CMV serostatus were compiled together with the repertoire data. Genome-wide SNP genotypes for about 55% of the roughly 670 donors were used in a later genetic analysis, which treated that subset as a discovery cohort. All discovery cohort repertoires had been generated on a single sequencing platform. Class I and class II HLA loci were covered by the typing at four-digit resolution. Typing coverage varied by locus: roughly 620-640 donors for A, B, C, DRB1 and DQB1; approximately 520 for DQA1; more than 600 for DPA1; roughly 450 for DPB1. A few DR-DQ haplotypes were handled as single units for association and clustering because linkage in the cohort was strong. Among about 360 genotyped donors of the cohort, an average of approximately 230,000 unique TCR beta nucleotide sequences were sequenced per donor, roughly 20% of them non-productive. General study outcomes and caveats: Because counts were too low, roughly 16 rarely observed V segments, including chromosome 9 orphons, were left out of the earlier analysis of over 550 of the donors. Presence/absence analyses assumed roughly uniform sequencing depth across donors, an assumption that may not hold. According to a later analysis, parvovirus B19, influenza, CMV and Epstein-Barr virus appeared linked to several top co-occurrence clusters. A later analysis found that most CMV-associated TCR beta chains appeared HLA-restricted, with HLA associations seemingly driven largely by CMV exposure. It was suggested by the authors that the approach could potentially be generalized to other disease states and immunological phenotypes. In a later analysis, HLA-associated TCR beta chains were found to be more clonally expanded and to have lower generation probabilities than equally common non-associated chains. At a false discovery rate of 0.05, a later analysis linked under 20,000 TCR beta sequences to specific HLA alleles. A cluster of highly shared sequence variants was judged likely to be a technical artifact of the sequencing pipeline. This cohort had only TCR beta chains sequenced, and the lack of alpha or paired-chain data limited which features could be detected. HLA typing was unavailable for some donors at each locus, so association tests used only the typed subset. Most TCR sequences were seen in very few donors, while some public TCRs were found in many individuals. Correlated functional status among segregating V segments might reflect linkage disequilibrium, but an unknown experimental factor could not be ruled out. CMV serostatus was the only immune exposure information available for the cohort. In an earlier analysis of 587 of the donors, most TCR beta V segments were observed in productive rearrangements about 90% or about 30% of the time, broadly matching IMGT annotations. In a later genetic analysis, fewer N-insertions in productive TCRs were reported among donors in an Asian-associated ancestry cluster than the roughly 700-donor mean. A further reported finding was that TCR beta sequences accurately predicted the HLA-A and HLA-B alleles for most subjects in the first cohort. In vitro tests confirmed that a few of the cytomegalovirus-associated TCR beta chains recognize cytomegalovirus antigens. In both the original and validation cohorts, the classifier was reported to diagnose cytomegalovirus status with high specificity and sensitivity. Strong co-occurrence of HLA alleles, especially DR and DQ, made assigning TCR associations to individual alleles difficult. The 87-base-pair reads could not distinguish some IMGT-functional V segments, including TRBV6-2 and TRBV6-3, so those segments were excluded. In a later analysis, the rate of TCR association differed among HLA loci, with DRB1 alleles having the most associated TCRs and HLA-C alleles having the fewest. The study listed 164 TCR beta chains as associated with cytomegalovirus. An association between a missense DCLRE1C variant and V-gene and J-gene trimming of TCR beta chains was found in a later genetic analysis and replicated in an independent cohort.

The junction carries 15 bases between V and J, which are trimmed by 1 base and 3 bases respectively. Spanning cysteine to phenylalanine, the CDR3 consists of 16 amino acids. Only the CDR3 region is kept as DNA, spanning 48 bases read in frame from base 1. The CDR1 and CDR2 encoded by the germline V gene are SGHDN and FVKESK. The protocol used for the library was the immunoSEQ multiplex PCR assay. A mixture of 60 forward primers for TCR Vbeta segments and 13 reverse primers for TCR Jbeta segments was used in the multiplex PCR. Amplification of the CDR3 region of rearranged TCR beta genes was performed with a multiplex PCR assay on genomic DNA. The amplified TCR beta libraries were sequenced on the Illumina HiSeq System as 87-base-pair reads. As for the original processing: A later analysis tallied 75 million to 85 million unique TCR beta chains across the 666 repertoires, and around 9.9 million of those chains were shared by two or more donors. To remove PCR and sequencing errors, raw reads were error-corrected and collapsed into unique sequences using a nearest-neighbor algorithm that merged closely related sequences. To assign V, D and J gene segments, CDR3 sequences were aligned to IMGT reference sequences. For a sequence to be retained, a match of at least six nucleotides was required to both a V gene segment and a J gene segment. Rearrangements were classified as productive when the CDR3 lacked stop codons and remained in frame with V and J, and all other rearrangements were classified as non-productive. Following IMGT convention, CDR3 was defined as the stretch from the second conserved V-encoded cysteine to the conserved J-encoded phenylalanine. In an earlier analysis of 587 of the donors, sequences lacking an unambiguous match to a single V gene segment were excluded. In an earlier analysis of a few hundred of the donors, V segments were called functional above 56.7% productive rearrangements and were called segregating when the between-donor standard deviation exceeded 5%. A statistical classification framework was developed to diagnose cytomegalovirus status using the catalog of TCR beta chain sequences. V and J gene assignment, in a later analysis, came from comparing TCR nucleotide sequences with IMGT/GENE-DB human TR gene sequences. A later analysis assigned CDR3 sequences and most-parsimonious VDJ recombination scenarios with the TCRdist pipeline. In a later analysis, each TCR beta chain was defined by its CDR3 amino acid sequence together with its V-gene family, and reads without a unique V-gene family were excluded. In a later analysis, approximately 640 highly shared, low-generation-probability nucleotide sequences were removed to address suspected cross-contamination and a sequencing artifact. A later analysis calculated a clonal expansion index for each public chain from normalized within-repertoire ranks of inferred template counts. In a later analysis, generation probabilities were computed using a VDJ recombination model fitted to out-of-frame rearrangements, and the results were checked against IGoR. A later analysis scored TCR-TCR, TCR-HLA and TCR-CMV co-occurrence with hypergeometric tests, applying a repertoire-size bias correction to TCR pairs. To estimate false discovery rates, a later analysis permuted the HLA or CMV assignments 20 times. In a later analysis, co-occurring TCRs were grouped using DBSCAN, and TCRdist sequence similarity was added for clustering within HLA-allele-positive subsets. Repertoires with fewer than 30,000 or more than 120,000 public chains, plus five repertoires with anomalous nucleotide sharing, were excluded from co-occurrence clustering. The source is immuneACCESS, and TCRdb retained only in-frame sequences with V and J called. Part of the clones is not carried over; for the studies checked, unresolved V genes explain less than half of this, and the remainder is unexplained. The V and J calls and the clone size are those of that table, but D and trimming were determined from the DNA. Here the sample has around 92,000 clones; more than 75% occur a single time. The top ten clonotypes cover approximately 9.2% of the sample.

In total, roughly 670 healthy bone marrow donors made up the cohort. At the time of sampling, every cohort member was nominally healthy, though immune exposures that went unrecorded were likely present. Of the 690 or so cohort members, some 270 had positive CMV serostatus and just over 350 had negative CMV serostatus, and CMV serostatus was not recorded for the donor. Each donor provided a peripheral blood sample, and peripheral blood mononuclear cells were used for TCR beta sequencing. Genomic DNA extraction from the blood cell samples was performed with the Qiagen DNeasy Blood Extraction Kit. Of note for this clone: Its antigen is still unknown. Base qualities are not recorded, but no much larger clone differs from it by a single base.

Rearrangement joined TRBV14 to TRBJ1-1; matching of 6 bases hints at TRBD1 as the D gene. The TCR sequence derives from a human donor in good health. What was sequenced was PBMCs. CDR3 sequence: CASSQVGRGFDTEAFF. At the DNA level, the sequence is TGTGCCAGCAGCCAAGTGGGCAGGGGATTTGACACTGAAGCTTTCTTT.